This passage covers 2 T cell receptor beta chains from one sample sequenced in a study of spatial heterogeneity in lung cancer (dated by TCRdb to the late 2010s). Libraries were made using 5' RACE. Sequencing used a NextSeq 500. TCRdb reprocessing: public reads trimmed at Q25 with fastp, clones called with MiXCR, in-frame beta chains kept. Each record represents a unique CDR3 protein, reported with the most common genes and DNA among its rows. This sample comprises some 97,000 distinct CDR3 sequences, roughly 4.5% of them detected only once. Clones ranked in the top ten supply 21% of the sample. The time point label on this specimen signifies: sample taken at primary tumor resection. Their antigen targets remain unknown. What the study reported, not specific to this receptor: A correlation was observed between the number of expanded intratumoral alpha and beta TCRs and the tumor nonsynonymous mutation count.

This sample comprised lung tumor tissue, obtained at surgery. The receptors come from a male donor with early-stage non-small cell lung cancer.

This clonotype was seen more than once but under ten times. The rearrangement uses TRBV30 and TRBJ1-2, with unresolved D. Trimming shortened V by 0 bases and J by 5 bases, and 7 bases separated the two germline ends. Germline V gene data show CDR1 as GTSNPN and CDR2 as SVGIG (reference sequence). This CDR3 has 12 amino acids. Here the CDR3 DNA reads TGTGCCTGGAGTGTACTAGGTTATGGCTACACCTTC. Its translation: CAWSVLGYGYTF.

In this sample, this clonotype turned up many times. The chain combines TRBV12-3 or TRBV12-4 with TRBJ2-1; TRBD2 matches at 8 bases. The CDR3 spans 15 residues. After removal of 6 bases from V and 4 bases from J, the junction contained 8 bases not matched to a gene. This CDR3 reads CASRPPGLVYNEQFF. DNA for the CDR3: TGTGCCAGCAGGCCTCCGGGACTAGTGTACAATGAGCAGTTCTTC.